The rows below give T cell receptor beta chains drawn from one sample of a study of T cells in Graves' hyperthyroidism and ophthalmopathy. TCRdb independently ran MiXCR on the multiplex PCR reads; one entry per CDR3 protein. The table shows 480,000 or so distinct CDR3 sequences, with around 50% occurring only once. Sequenced: peripheral blood or thyroid tissue (not recorded which). The receptors come from an adult woman with Graves' disease, either hyperthyroidism or ophthalmopathy (not recorded which). CDR3s include the opening cysteine and the closing phenylalanine or tryptophan. D genes are given only for firm matches. The listing skips clone size in some rows; elsewhere it reads once, few, many or a size class.

TRBJ1-6 | - | - | TRBV11-3 | TGTGCCAGCAGCCAGCTAACAGGGACCAATTCACCCCTCCACTTT | CASSQLTGTNSPLHF
TRBJ1-5 | - | - | TRBV7-9 | TGTGCCAGCAGTACGCGGGACAATCAGCCCCAGCATTTT | CASSTRDNQPQHF
TRBJ1-2 | TRBD1 | once | TRBV15 | TGTGCCACCAGCAGAGACCCGACAGGGAAGGGTGGCTACACCTTC | CATSRDPTGKGGYTF
TRBJ1-4 | - | - | TRBV20-1 | - | CRAGGEGKNCFF
TRBJ1-5 | - | - | TRBV7-9 | TGTGCCAGCAGCGAATCGGGGCACGGTCAGCCCCAGCATTTT | CASSESGHGQPQHF
TRBJ2-7 | TRBD2 | - | TRBV9 | TGTGCCAGCAGCTTGGCCGGTGGCGGGAGCGCCTACGAGCAGTACTTC | CASSLAGGGSAYEQYF
TRBJ1-1 | - | - | TRBV6-4 | TGTGCCTCCAAGGCCGGGGCGATCAACACTGAAGCTTTCTTT | CASKAGAINTEAFF
TRBJ2-6 | TRBD1 | many | TRBV19 | TGTGCCAGTAGTCCACGCCGGACAGGGGGGTACTACTCTGGGGCCAACGTCCTGACTTTC | CASSPRRTGGYYSGANVLTF
TRBJ1-4 | TRBD1 | - | TRBV4-1 | TGCGCCAGCAGCCAAGGACAGGGATTCCCTAATGAAAAACTGTTTTTT | CASSQGQGFPNEKLFF
TRBJ2-5 | - | many | TRBV7-2 | TGTGCCAGCAGCTTAAGGAGGAGCCAAGAGACCCAGTACTTC | CASSLRRSQETQYF
TRBJ2-7 | TRBD1 | - | TRBV7-2 | TGTGCCAGGACAGGGGGAACAGTGTACGAGCAGTACTTC | CARTGGTVYEQYF
TRBJ1-5 | - | - | TRBV10-2 | TGCGCCAGCGGGTTGGCAGGGGATCAGCCCCAGCATTTT | CASGLAGDQPQHF
TRBJ2-2 | - | - | TRBV5-1 | TGCACCAGCAGCTACGATTCCGGCAGCCCTTTGAACACCGGGGAGCTGTTTTTT | CTSSYDSGSPLNTGELFF
TRBJ1-2 | - | few | TRBV10-3 | TGTGCCATCCTCCCGGTGGCTGGCTACACCTTC | CAILPVAGYTF
TRBJ1-5 | - | - | TRBV20-1 | TGCAGTGCTAGCCTGCCTTCGGATGGCAATCAGCCCCAGCATTTT | CSASLPSDGNQPQHF
TRBJ2-7 | TRBD2 | few | TRBV10-3 | TGTGCCATCAGTGAGAGGGCTAGCGGGGTCTACGAGCAGTACTTC | CAISERASGVYEQYF
TRBJ2-5 | - | many | TRBV5-1 | TGCGCCAGCAGCGCCGGGAGTGGGGAGACCCAGTACTTC | CASSAGSGETQYF
TRBJ2-7 | - | - | TRBV2 | TGTGCCACCAGAGAACAAAAGGGGCCCTACGAGCAGTACTTC | CATREQKGPYEQYF
TRBJ2-5 | - | - | TRBV29-1 | TGCAGCGTTGGAAGGGGCGCCATAGAGACCCAGTACTTC | CSVGRGAIETQYF
TRBJ2-1 | TRBD1 | - | TRBV7-9 | TGTGCCAGCAGCCGCAGACAGGGCACTAATGAGCAGTTCTTC | CASSRRQGTNEQFF
TRBJ2-7 | - | - | TRBV2 | TGTGCCAGCCGCCTGGATTCTAACGAGCAGTACTTC | CASRLDSNEQYF
TRBJ2-5 | TRBD2 | - | TRBV7-9 | TGTGCCAGCAGCCAAGTTCCCCGGGAGGGGACCCAGTACTTC | CASSQVPREGTQYF
TRBJ2-7 | - | few | TRBV2 | TGTGCCAGCAGTGAGCTCTTGAACCAGGGTTACGAGCAGTACTTC | CASSELLNQGYEQYF
TRBJ2-2 | - | few | TRBV29-1 | TGCAGCGTCACGGGTGGGGGATTCAACACCGGGGAGCTGTTTTTT | CSVTGGGFNTGELFF
TRBJ2-7 | TRBD2 | many | TRBV7-2 | TGTGCCAGCAGCTTAAAAGCGGGAGGCCCCTACGAGCAGTACTTC | CASSLKAGGPYEQYF
TRBJ2-7 | TRBD2 | - | TRBV7-9 | TGTGCCAGCAGCCGACTAGCGGGAAGAGGAAGCGGTAACGAGCAGTACTTC | CASSRLAGRGSGNEQYF
TRBJ2-5 | TRBD2 | few | TRBV7-8 | TGTGCCAGCAGCCCCAGGGACGGCGGGAGACAAGAGACCCAGTACTTC | CASSPRDGGRQETQYF
TRBJ1-1 | TRBD1 | many | TRBV7-8 | TGTGCCAGCGGAGAGGGGGCGCGGGGAGGCAACACTGAAGCTTTCTTT | CASGEGARGGNTEAFF
TRBJ1-5 | - | - | TRBV7-8 | TGTGCCAGCAGTTTGGTTAGTGGGGGGCCCCAGCATTTT | CASSLVSGGPQHF
TRBJ1-5 | TRBD1 | - | TRBV12-3/TRBV12-4 | TGTGCCAGCAGCCGATCAGGGGGCGGTTTT | CASSRSGGGF
TRBJ2-1 | TRBD2 | - | TRBV25-1 | TGTGCCAGCAGTGGGAAGGAGGGACTAGCGGGTAACAATGAGCAGTTCTTC | CASSGKEGLAGNNEQFF
TRBJ2-2 | TRBD1 | many | TRBV29-1 | TGCAGCGCTCAGCAGGGACAGGGCTCCGGGGAGCTGTTTTTT | CSAQQGQGSGELFF
TRBJ2-6 | - | many | TRBV20-1 | TGCAGTGCCGCTGAGGGGGAGGTCTCTGGGGCCAACGTCCTGACTTTC | CSAAEGEVSGANVLTF
TRBJ1-2 | - | many | TRBV7-9 | TGTGCCATCCGGGGAGCTGGCTACACCTTC | CAIRGAGYTF
TRBJ2-7 | - | - | TRBV5-1 | TGCGCCAGCAGCCAAGAGGGAGGGGGAACCTACGAGCAGTACTTC | CASSQEGGGTYEQYF
TRBJ1-2 | TRBD1 | - | TRBV29-1 | TGCAGCGTTGTTTACGGGACAGGGGGAGAGGATGGCTACACCTTC | CSVVYGTGGEDGYTF
TRBJ2-3 | TRBD1 | - | TRBV7-2 | TGTGCCAGCAGGGACAGGGGTACAGATACGCAGTATTTT | CASRDRGTDTQYF
TRBJ1-4 | - | - | TRBV19 | TGTGCCAGTAGTATGGAGGACGGGCGAAATGAAAAACTGTTTTTT | CASSMEDGRNEKLFF
TRBJ2-7 | - | - | TRBV7-2 | TGTGCCAGCAGCCTGGACTCCCCGGGCGAGCAGTACTTC | CASSLDSPGEQYF
TRBJ2-5 | - | many | TRBV7-7 | TGTGCTAGCAGCTTGGGCCTAGCAAAAACAGAGACCCAGTACTTC | CASSLGLAKTETQYF
TRBJ2-5 | - | - | TRBV9 | TGTGCCAGCAGCGGTGGCCCTAGGGGAGAGACCCAGTACTTC | CASSGGPRGETQYF
TRBJ2-5 | TRBD2 | - | TRBV7-9 | TGTGCCAGCAGCTTCCCAACGGGAGGGCTGGAGACCCAGTACTTC | CASSFPTGGLETQYF
TRBJ1-1 | - | - | TRBV20-1 | TGCAGTGTTCGCGTACGAGTTGTGTCCACTGAAGCTTTCTTT | CSVRVRVVSTEAFF
TRBJ1-1 | TRBD1 | - | TRBV5-1 | TGCGCCAGCAGCTGGGGATACAGGGGCACTGAAGCTTTCTTT | CASSWGYRGTEAFF
TRBJ2-2 | - | few | TRBV20-1 | TGCAGTGCCGTGTACCCAGCGAACACCGGGGAGCTGTTTTTT | CSAVYPANTGELFF
TRBJ1-3 | TRBD1 | - | TRBV7-9 | TGTGCCAGCAGCGCGACGACAGGGGGTAACACCATATATTTT | CASSATTGGNTIYF
TRBJ1-5 | TRBD1 | - | TRBV19 | TGTGCCAGTAGTATAACGGACAGGGCTCAGCCCCAGCATTTT | CASSITDRAQPQHF
TRBJ1-3 | - | many | TRBV7-9 | TGTGCCAGCAACCTAGACAGCTCTGGAAACACCATATATTTT | CASNLDSSGNTIYF
TRBJ2-7 | - | many | TRBV3-1 | TGTGCCAGCAGCCATGGGGAATACGAGCAGTACTTC | CASSHGEYEQYF
TRBJ2-7 | - | few | TRBV20-1 | TGCAGTGCTAGTTTTCCAGGGCGCTACGAGCAGTACTTC | CSASFPGRYEQYF
TRBJ2-5 | TRBD2 | few | TRBV10-2 | TGCGCCAGCAGGTGGGGCGGGGGGGCCGGAGAGACCCAGTACTTC | CASRWGGGAGETQYF
TRBJ2-1 | - | - | TRBV29-1 | TGCAGCGTTGTGGGGGGACAGTTCTTC | CSVVGGQFF
TRBJ2-5 | - | - | TRBV29-1 | TGCAGCGGTGGGACCCTGCGCGAGACCCAGTACTTC | CSGGTLRETQYF
TRBJ1-1 | TRBD1 | few | TRBV7-6 | TGTGCCAGCACCCTACGGACAGGGAACACTGAAGCTTTCTTT | CASTLRTGNTEAFF
TRBJ2-5 | TRBD2 | many | TRBV9 | TGTGCCAGCAGCTTAAGCGGGAGTGAGACCCAGTACTTC | CASSLSGSETQYF